Following are 3 T cell receptor beta chains from one sample sequenced in a study of regulatory T cells in long-lasting Graves disease. iRepertoire HTBI primers and Arm-PCR of CDR3 regions built TCR beta libraries. Each CDR3 protein is one row after TCRdb ran MiXCR on the multiplex PCR reads. The sample records approximately 560,000 distinct CDR3 sequences, around 15% being singletons. Time point: newly diagnosed GD, antithyroid drugs for less than 3 months. From PBMCs, RNA was extracted and then used to make the TCR library. This sample also appeared in a second study, on T cells in Graves' hyperthyroidism and ophthalmopathy.

Specimen: peripheral blood mononuclear cells (PBMCs), collected at new diagnosis, from a patient treated with antithyroid drugs. The receptors derive from a man aged 18-30 years with Graves disease.

This clonotype came up a few times. V is TRBV29-1 and J is TRBJ2-7, with D perhaps TRBD1 (6 bases). The CDR3 sequence is 15 residues long. Germline V gene data show CDR1 as SQVTM and CDR2 as ANQGSEA. V was cut by 1 base and J by 3 bases, with 16 bases left in between. CDR3 nucleotides: TGCAGCGTTGAAGTTAGGGCCAGGGGCTTCTACGAGCAGTACTTC. Protein: CSVEVRARGFYEQYF.

This clonotype was detected ten times or more. This CDR3 reads CASSLTGDQHF. CDR3 DNA sequence: TGTGCCAGCAGTTTGACAGGGGACCAGCATTTT. The V call is TRBV28, the J call TRBJ1-5, with 8 bases that match TRBD1. CDR1 MDHEN and CDR2 SYDVKM come from the germline V gene. V shed 3 bases and J 12 bases; nucleotides not matched to a gene: 1. This CDR3 contains 11 residues.

This clonotype turned up a few times. This rearrangement joins TRBV6-2 or TRBV6-3 to TRBJ2-7; tentatively, D is TRBD1 (6 bases). Trimming took 5 bases from V and 0 from J, leaving 11 bases between them. The CDR3 extends over 14 amino acids. Per the germline V gene, CDR1 is MNHEY and CDR2 is SVGEGT. CDR3 region: CASSEQGVSYEQYF. DNA of the CDR3: TGTGCCAGCAGTGAACAGGGAGTCTCCTACGAGCAGTACTTC.